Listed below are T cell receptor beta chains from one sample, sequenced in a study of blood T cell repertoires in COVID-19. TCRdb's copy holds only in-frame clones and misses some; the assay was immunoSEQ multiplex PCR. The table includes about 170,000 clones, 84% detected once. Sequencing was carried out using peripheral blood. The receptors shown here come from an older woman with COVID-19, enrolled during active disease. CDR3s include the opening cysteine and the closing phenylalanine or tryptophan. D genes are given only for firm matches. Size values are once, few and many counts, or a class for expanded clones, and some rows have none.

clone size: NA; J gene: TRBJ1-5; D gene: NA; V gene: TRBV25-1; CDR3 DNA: TGTGCCAGCAGTGCAGGAGGGAGCAATCAGCCCCAGCATTTT; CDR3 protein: CASSAGGSNQPQHF
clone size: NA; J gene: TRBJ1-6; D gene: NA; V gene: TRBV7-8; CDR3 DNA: TGTGCCAGCAGCTTAATCACAGGGAATTCACCCCTCCACTTT; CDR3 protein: CASSLITGNSPLHF
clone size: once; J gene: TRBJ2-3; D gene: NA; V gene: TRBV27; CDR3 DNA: TGTGCCAGCAGTTTATCGTATAAGGGGGACACAGATACGCAGTATTTT; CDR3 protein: CASSLSYKGDTDTQYF
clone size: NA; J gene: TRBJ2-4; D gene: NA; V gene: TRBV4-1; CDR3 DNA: TGCGCCAGCAGCCAAGGGACAAGAAACAACATTCAGTACTTC; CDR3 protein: CASSQGTRNNIQYF
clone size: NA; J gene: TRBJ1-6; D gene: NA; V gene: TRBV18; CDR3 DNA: TGTGCCAGCTCACCAGCGGTCACAGCGGATTCACCCCTCCACTTT; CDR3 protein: CASSPAVTADSPLHF
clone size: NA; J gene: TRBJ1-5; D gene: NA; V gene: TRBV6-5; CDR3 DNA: TGTGCCAGCAGTTTTACGGATCAGCCCCAGCATTTT; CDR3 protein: CASSFTDQPQHF
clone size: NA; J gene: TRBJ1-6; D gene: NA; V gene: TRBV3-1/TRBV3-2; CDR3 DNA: TGTGCCAGCAGCTACCTCGAGAATTCACCCCTCCACTTT; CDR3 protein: CASSYLENSPLHF
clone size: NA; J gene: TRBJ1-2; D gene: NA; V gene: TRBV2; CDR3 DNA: TGTGCCAGCAGTGTAGGGAGCTATGGCTACACCTTC; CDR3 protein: CASSVGSYGYTF
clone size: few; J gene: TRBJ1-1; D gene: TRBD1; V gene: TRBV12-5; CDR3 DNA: TGTGCTAGTGGTCAAGGGACAGCCGGGACAGCCTTT; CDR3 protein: CASGQGTAGTAF
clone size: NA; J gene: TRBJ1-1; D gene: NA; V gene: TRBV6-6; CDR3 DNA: TGTGCCAGCAGTCAACAGGGCCAAGCTTTCTTT; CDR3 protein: CASSQQGQAFF
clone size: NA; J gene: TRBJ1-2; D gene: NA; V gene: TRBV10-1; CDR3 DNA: TGCGCCAGCAGTGAATCGAACAGGGCCTATGGCTACACCTTC; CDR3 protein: CASSESNRAYGYTF
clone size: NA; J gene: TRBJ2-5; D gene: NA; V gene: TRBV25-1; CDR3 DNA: TGTGCCAGCAGTGTCGGGGAGACCCAGTACTTC; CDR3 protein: CASSVGETQYF
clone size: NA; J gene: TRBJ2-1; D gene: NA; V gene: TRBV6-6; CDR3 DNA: TGTGCCAGCAGCAGGGCCTACAATGAGCAGTTCTTC; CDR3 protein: CASSRAYNEQFF
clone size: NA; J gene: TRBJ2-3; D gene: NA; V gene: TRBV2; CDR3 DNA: TGTGCCAGCAGTGAAAACAGGTTGAGCACAGATACGCAGTATTTT; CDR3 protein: CASSENRLSTDTQYF